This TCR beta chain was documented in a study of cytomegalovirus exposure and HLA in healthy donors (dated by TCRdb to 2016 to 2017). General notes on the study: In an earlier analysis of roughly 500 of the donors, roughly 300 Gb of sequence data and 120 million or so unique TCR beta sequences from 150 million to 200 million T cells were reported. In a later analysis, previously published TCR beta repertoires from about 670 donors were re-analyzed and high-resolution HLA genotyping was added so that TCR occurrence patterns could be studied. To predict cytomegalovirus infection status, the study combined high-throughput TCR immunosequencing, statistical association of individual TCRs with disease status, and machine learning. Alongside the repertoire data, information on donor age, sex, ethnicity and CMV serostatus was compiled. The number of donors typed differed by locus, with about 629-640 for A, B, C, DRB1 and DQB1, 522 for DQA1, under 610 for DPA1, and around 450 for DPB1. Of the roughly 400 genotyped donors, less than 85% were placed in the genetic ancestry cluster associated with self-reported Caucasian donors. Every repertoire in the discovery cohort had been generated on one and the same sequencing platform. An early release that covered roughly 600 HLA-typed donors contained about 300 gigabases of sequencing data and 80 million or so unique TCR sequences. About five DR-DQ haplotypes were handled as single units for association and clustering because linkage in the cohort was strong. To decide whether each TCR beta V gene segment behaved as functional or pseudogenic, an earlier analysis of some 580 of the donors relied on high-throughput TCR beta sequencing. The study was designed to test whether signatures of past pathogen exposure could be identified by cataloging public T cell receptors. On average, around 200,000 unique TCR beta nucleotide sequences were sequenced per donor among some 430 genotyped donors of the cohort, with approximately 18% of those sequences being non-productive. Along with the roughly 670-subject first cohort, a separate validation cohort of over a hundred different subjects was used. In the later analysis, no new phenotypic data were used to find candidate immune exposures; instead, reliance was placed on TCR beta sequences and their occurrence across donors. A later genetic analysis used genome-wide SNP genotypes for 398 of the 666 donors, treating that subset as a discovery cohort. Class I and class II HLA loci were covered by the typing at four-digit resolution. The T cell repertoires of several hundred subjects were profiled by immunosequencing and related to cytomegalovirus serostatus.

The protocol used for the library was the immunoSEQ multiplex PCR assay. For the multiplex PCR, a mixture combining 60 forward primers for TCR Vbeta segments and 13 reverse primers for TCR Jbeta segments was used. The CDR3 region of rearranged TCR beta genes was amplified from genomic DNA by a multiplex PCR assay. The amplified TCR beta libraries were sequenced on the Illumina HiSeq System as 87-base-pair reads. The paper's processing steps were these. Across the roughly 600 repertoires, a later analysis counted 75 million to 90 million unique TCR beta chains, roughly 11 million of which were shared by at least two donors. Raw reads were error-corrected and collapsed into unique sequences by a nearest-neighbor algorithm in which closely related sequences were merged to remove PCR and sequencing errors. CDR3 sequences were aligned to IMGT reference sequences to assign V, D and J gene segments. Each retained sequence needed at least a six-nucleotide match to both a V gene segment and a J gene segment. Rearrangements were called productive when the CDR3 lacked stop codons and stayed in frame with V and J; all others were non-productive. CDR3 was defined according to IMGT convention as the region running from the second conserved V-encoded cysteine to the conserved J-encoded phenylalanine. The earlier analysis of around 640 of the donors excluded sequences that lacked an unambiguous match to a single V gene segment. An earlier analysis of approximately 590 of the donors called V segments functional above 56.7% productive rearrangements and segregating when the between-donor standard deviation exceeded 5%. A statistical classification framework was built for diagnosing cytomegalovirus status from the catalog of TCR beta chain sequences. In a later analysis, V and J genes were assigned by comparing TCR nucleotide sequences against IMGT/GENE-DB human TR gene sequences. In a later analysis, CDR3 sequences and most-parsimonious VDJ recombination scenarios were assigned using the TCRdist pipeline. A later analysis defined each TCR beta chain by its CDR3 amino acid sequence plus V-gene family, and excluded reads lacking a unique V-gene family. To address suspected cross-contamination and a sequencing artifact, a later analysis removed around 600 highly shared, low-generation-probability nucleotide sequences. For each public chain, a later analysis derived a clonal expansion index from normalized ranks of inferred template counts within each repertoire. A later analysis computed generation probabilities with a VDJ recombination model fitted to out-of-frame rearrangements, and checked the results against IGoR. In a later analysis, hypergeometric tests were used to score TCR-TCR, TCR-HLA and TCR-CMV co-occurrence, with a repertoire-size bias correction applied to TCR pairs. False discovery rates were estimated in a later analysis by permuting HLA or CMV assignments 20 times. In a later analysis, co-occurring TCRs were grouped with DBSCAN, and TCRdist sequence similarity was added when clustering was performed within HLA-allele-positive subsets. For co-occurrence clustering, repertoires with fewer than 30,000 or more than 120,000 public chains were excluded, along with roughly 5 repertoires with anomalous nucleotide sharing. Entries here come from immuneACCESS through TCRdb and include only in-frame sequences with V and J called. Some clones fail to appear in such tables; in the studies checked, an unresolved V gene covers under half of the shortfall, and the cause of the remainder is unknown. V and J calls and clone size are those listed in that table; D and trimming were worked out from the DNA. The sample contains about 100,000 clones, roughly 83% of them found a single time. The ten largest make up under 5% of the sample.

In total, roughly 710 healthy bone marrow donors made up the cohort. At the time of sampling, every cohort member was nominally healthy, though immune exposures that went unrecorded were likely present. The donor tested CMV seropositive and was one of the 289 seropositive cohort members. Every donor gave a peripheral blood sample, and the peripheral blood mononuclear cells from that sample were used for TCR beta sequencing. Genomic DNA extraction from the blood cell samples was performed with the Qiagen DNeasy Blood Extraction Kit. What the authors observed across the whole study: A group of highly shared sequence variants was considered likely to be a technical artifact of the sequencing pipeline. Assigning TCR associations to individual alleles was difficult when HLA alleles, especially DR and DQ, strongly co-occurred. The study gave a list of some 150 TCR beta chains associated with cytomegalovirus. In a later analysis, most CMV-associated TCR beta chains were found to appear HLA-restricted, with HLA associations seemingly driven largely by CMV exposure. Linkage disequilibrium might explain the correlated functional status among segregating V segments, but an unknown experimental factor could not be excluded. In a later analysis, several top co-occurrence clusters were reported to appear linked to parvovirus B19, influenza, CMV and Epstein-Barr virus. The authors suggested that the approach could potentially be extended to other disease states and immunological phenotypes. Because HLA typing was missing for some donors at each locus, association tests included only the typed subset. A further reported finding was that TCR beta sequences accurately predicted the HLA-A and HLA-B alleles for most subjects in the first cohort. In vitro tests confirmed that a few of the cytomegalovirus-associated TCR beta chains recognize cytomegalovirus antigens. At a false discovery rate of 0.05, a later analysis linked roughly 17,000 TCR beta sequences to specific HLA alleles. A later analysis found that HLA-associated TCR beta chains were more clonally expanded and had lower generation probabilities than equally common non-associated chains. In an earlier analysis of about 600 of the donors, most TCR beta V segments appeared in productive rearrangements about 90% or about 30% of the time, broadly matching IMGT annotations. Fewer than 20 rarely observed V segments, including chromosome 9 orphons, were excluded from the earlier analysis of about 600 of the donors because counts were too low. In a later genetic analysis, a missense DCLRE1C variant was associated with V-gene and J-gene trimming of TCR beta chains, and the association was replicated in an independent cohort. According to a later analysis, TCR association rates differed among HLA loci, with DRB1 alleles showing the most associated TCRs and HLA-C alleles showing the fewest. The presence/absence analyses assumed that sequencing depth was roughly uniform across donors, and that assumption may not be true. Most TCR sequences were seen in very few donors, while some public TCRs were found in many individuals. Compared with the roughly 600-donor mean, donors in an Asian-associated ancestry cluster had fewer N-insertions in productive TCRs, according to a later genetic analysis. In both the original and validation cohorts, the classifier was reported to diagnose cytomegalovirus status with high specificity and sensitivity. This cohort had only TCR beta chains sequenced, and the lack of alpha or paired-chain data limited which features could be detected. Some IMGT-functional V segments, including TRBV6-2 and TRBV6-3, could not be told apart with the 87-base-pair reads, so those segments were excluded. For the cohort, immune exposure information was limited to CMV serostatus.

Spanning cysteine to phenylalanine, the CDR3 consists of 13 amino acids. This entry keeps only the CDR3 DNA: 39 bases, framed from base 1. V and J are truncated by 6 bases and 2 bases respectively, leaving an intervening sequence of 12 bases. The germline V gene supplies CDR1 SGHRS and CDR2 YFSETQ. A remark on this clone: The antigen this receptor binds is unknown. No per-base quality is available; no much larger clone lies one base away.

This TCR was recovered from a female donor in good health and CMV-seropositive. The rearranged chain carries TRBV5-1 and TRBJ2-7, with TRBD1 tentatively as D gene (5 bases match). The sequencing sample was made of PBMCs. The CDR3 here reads CASTGSGTYEQYF. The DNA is TGCGCCAGCACCGGGTCAGGGACCTACGAGCAGTACTTC.